A selection of T cell receptor beta chains follows, all from one sample in a study of T cell responses to AZD1222 COVID-19 vaccine. The protocol was immunoSEQ multiplex PCR, while the TCRdb copy is restricted to in-frame clones and leaves out a portion. The data show about 60,000 clones, roughly 87% seen once. The input for sequencing was peripheral blood, taken on day 0 of AZD1222 vaccination. The source is an adult in good health. CDR3s include the opening cysteine and the closing phenylalanine or tryptophan. D genes are given only for firm matches. The listing skips clone size in some rows; elsewhere it reads once, few, many or a size class.

clone_size d_call j_call v_call cdr3_aa cdr3_nt
. TRBD2 TRBJ2-7 TRBV28 CASSFPSGGQYF TGTGCCAGCAGTTTCCCTAGCGGGGGGCAGTACTTC
. . TRBJ2-1 TRBV5-1 CASSRDTGSGVYNEQFF TGCGCCAGCAGCCGAGACACGGGGTCGGGGGTATACAATGAGCAGTTCTTC
. . TRBJ1-2 TRBV6-6 CASSNTGSYGYTF TGTGCCAGCAGCAATACAGGGAGCTATGGCTACACCTTC
. . TRBJ2-2 TRBV7-2 CASSLAGFGNTGELFF TGTGCCAGCAGCTTAGCAGGGTTCGGGAACACCGGGGAGCTGTTTTTT
. . TRBJ1-5 TRBV7-6 CASSSQVGQPQHF TGTGCCAGCAGCTCCCAGGTGGGCCAGCCCCAGCATTTT
. TRBD2 TRBJ2-2 TRBV19 CASSMRTSGGISVGVTGELFF TGTGCCAGTAGTATGAGGACTAGCGGGGGGATTTCCGTCGGGGTTACCGGGGAGCTGTTTTTT
. . TRBJ2-5 TRBV5-1 CASSFPDPQETQYF TGCGCCAGCAGCTTCCCGGATCCTCAAGAGACCCAGTACTTC
. . TRBJ1-2 TRBV4-1 CASSQAQAAQANYGYTF TGCGCCAGCAGCCAAGCGCAGGCAGCACAAGCTAACTATGGCTACACCTTC
once . TRBJ1-5 TRBV5-1 CASTPSGSSNQPQHF TGCGCCAGCACCCCCTCCGGAAGTAGCAATCAGCCCCAGCATTTT
. . TRBJ1-3 TRBV19 CASTGTGRGNTIYF TGTGCCAGTACCGGAACAGGCCGTGGAAACACCATATATTTT
. . TRBJ2-1 TRBV19 CASSARNEQFF TGTGCCAGTAGTGCTAGAAATGAGCAGTTCTTC
. . TRBJ2-2 TRBV7-3 CASSAGGVGGELFF TGTGCCAGCAGCGCCGGCGGTGTCGGCGGGGAGCTGTTTTTT
. . TRBJ1-3 TRBV2 CASTRTATGNTIYF TGTGCCAGCACTAGGACAGCCACTGGAAACACCATATATTTT
once . TRBJ2-1 TRBV5-4 CASSLAGRDEQFF TGTGCCAGCAGCTTGGCAGGTAGGGATGAGCAGTTCTTC
. . TRBJ2-5 TRBV2 CASSYQVTQYF TGTGCCAGCAGTTACCAGGTGACCCAGTACTTC
. TRBD1 TRBJ2-3 TRBV7-9 CASSTPPGQGIPDTQYF TGTGCCAGCAGCACTCCTCCGGGACAGGGAATCCCAGATACGCAGTATTTT